The 27 T cell receptor beta chains listed next were all sequenced from one sample in a study of blood T cell repertoires in COVID-19. Profiled with immunoSEQ multiplex PCR; TCRdb holds only in-frame clones, not every one. Of 70,000 to 90,000 clones in the sample, about 88% are singletons; the top ten hold 5.5% to 7.5%. Sequences were obtained from peripheral blood. These receptors all stem from a man older than 75 with COVID-19, enrolled during active disease.

The chain couples TRBV24-1 to TRBJ2-5; perhaps TRBD2 as D (5 bases). The CDR3 runs 13 residues. From germline, CDR1 is KGHDR and CDR2 SFDVKD. V lost 2 bases and J 2 bases, leaving 5 bases between the germline ends. The CDR3 region has the DNA TGTGCCACCAGTGATTCGGGGCAAGAGACCCAGTACTTC. It translates to CATSDSGQETQYF.

J is TRBJ1-4 and V is TRBV5-1; D perhaps matches TRBD1 (5 bases). V was shortened by 0 bases and J by 5 bases, with 14 bases between the two germline ends. The CDR3 is 16 amino acids. Germline assignment: CDR1 SGHRS and CDR2 YFSETQ. CDR3 sequence (DNA): TGCGCCAGCAGCTTGGGGGACTCGCGAGGGAATGAAAAACTGTTTTTT. Its protein product is CASSLGDSRGNEKLFF.

The rearrangement joins TRBV29-1 to TRBJ1-6, with 7 bases that match TRBD1. J was trimmed by 7 bases and V by 7 bases; bases with no gene match: 4. CDR1 SQVTM and CDR2 ANQGSEA come from the germline V gene. The CDR3 loop spans 12 amino acids. CDR3: CSAGQANSPLHF. CDR3 nucleotides: TGCAGCGCCGGACAGGCCAATTCACCCCTCCACTTT.

The chain is built from TRBV5-1 and TRBJ1-4; D uncertain. Trimming removed 4 bases at V and 2 bases at J, with 12 bases between. The CDR3 runs to 15 residues. CDR1 and CDR2 from the germline V gene are SGHRS and YFSETQ. The chain's CDR3 is CASSPVAGTNEKLFF. In DNA, the CDR3 is TGCGCCAGCAGCCCGGTGGCGGGGACTAATGAAAAACTGTTTTTT.

The chain carries TRBV2 and TRBJ1-3; D ambiguous. Trimming shortened V by 11 bases and J by 4 bases, and 15 bases separated the two germline ends. Germline V gives CDR1 SNHLY, CDR2 FYNNEI. This CDR3 region has 13 residues. CDR3 in amino acids: CAEGGIEGNTIYF. The CDR3, as DNA: TGTGCCGAGGGAGGGATCGAAGGAAACACCATATATTTT.

The CDR3 protein is CASTKNTEAFF. In DNA form, the CDR3 reads TGCGCCAGCACCAAGAACACTGAAGCTTTCTTT. The chain carries TRBV5-1 and TRBJ1-1, with D unresolved. The V end lost 6 bases, the J end lost 1 base, and 4 bases lay between the germline ends. Per germline, CDR1 SGHRS and CDR2 YFSETQ. The CDR3 covers 11 residues.

The CDR3 sequence: CASSPTENTEAFF. The CDR3 coding sequence is TGCGCCAGCAGCCCGACAGAGAACACTGAAGCTTTCTTT. J is TRBJ1-1 and V is TRBV5-1, with a possible D match to TRBD1 (5 bases). V lost 4 bases, J lost 1 base, and 8 bases lay in between. CDR1 and CDR2 (germline): SGHRS, YFSETQ. The CDR3 totals 13 residues. Supplemented by reference TRBV5-1 and TRBJ1-1, the full variable domain reads KAGVTQTPRYLIKTRGQQVTLSCSPISGHRSVSWYQQTPGQGLQFLFEYFSETQRNKGNFPGRFSGRQFSNSRSEMNVSTLELGDSALYLCASSPTENTEAFFGQGTRLTVV.

The count of this clone is one. The J gene is TRBJ1-1, the V gene TRBV25-1, with TRBD1 matching 9 bases. V gave up 2 bases and J gave up 4 bases; unmatched junction bases: 5. There are 15 residues in the CDR3. Germline V gene data show CDR1 as MGHDK and CDR2 as SYGVNS. CDR3 bases: TGTGCCAGCAGTGAACACAGGGGGCGCGTCACTGAAGCTTTCTTT. This gives the protein CASSEHRGRVTEAFF.

The rearrangement uses TRBV28 and TRBJ1-2; 7 bases map to TRBD1. Trimming removed 8 bases from V and 8 bases from J; junction bases left unmatched: 14. CDR3 length: 14 amino acids. Looked up from germline, CDR1 is MDHEN and CDR2 is SYDVKM. CDR3 protein: CASGTGVRGWGYTF. The CDR3 coding sequence is TGTGCCAGCGGTACAGGGGTCCGGGGGTGGGGCTACACCTTC.

This clone was counted once. The genes are TRBV5-6 and TRBJ2-3; D not certain. In germline, CDR1 is SGHDT, CDR2 YYEEEE. The V gene lost 2 bases and the J gene lost 2 bases, with 9 bases spanning the gap. This CDR3 region has 14 residues. CDR3 nucleotide sequence: TGTGCCAGCAGCTTAAGACACGTCACAGATACGCAGTATTTT. It translates to CASSLRHVTDTQYF.

The chain recombines TRBV4-2 with TRBJ2-3, with 10 bases identical to TRBD1. The CDR3 covers 15 residues. Unmatched junction bases numbered 3, after V lost 0 bases and J lost 6 bases. Germline-derived CDR1 and CDR2 are LGHNA and YNFKEQ. CDR3 DNA sequence: TGTGCCAGCAGCCAAGATGGGACAGGGGAGGATACGCAGTATTTT. It translates to CASSQDGTGEDTQYF.

The chain links TRBV5-1 to TRBJ2-3, with 8 bases lining up with TRBD1. The length of the CDR3 is 17 residues. Looked up from germline, CDR1 is SGHRS and CDR2 is YFSETQ. J was trimmed by 1 base and V by 5 bases; bases with no gene match: 12. In DNA, the CDR3 is TGCGCCAGCAGTTCGCCGACCCCGGGACAGGGCACAGATACGCAGTATTTT. Its translation: CASSSPTPGQGTDTQYF.

This clone has more than one count but fewer than ten. J is TRBJ1-6 and V is TRBV2; 7 bases match TRBD1. Germline V lookup: CDR1 SNHLY, CDR2 FYNNEI. The length of the CDR3 is 16 residues. V was pared by 5 bases and J by 4 bases, with 8 bases of the junction left unmatched. CDR3 sequence: CASSTAGGQYNSPLHF. CDR3 coding DNA: TGTGCCAGCAGTACCGCAGGGGGGCAATATAATTCACCCCTCCACTTT.

The chain couples TRBV2 to TRBJ2-2; 7 bases line up with TRBD1. From germline, CDR1 is SNHLY and CDR2 FYNNEI. CDR3 length equals 14 residues. The junction had 2 bases not matched to a gene; V was cut back by 6 bases and J by 1 base. The CDR3 loop is CASRTGMNTGELFF. The CDR3 coding sequence is TGTGCCAGCAGGACAGGGATGAACACCGGGGAGCTGTTTTTT.

The genes are TRBV6-4 and TRBJ2-3; a possible D gene is TRBD1 (6 bases). This CDR3 is built from 13 residues. Trimming took off 2 bases at V and 4 bases at J, with 7 bases between the two ends. CDR1 and CDR2 from the germline V gene are MRHNA and SNTAGT. The CDR3 nucleotides are TGTGCCAGCAGTGACGCAGGGGCAGATACGCAGTATTTT. It codes for CASSDAGADTQYF.

This chain connects TRBV6-2 or TRBV6-3 to TRBJ1-6; D may be TRBD1 (6 bases). V was shortened by 4 bases and J by 10 bases, with 20 bases between the two germline ends. This CDR3 has 16 residues. Per the germline V gene, CDR1 is MNHEY and CDR2 is SVGEGT. CDR3 bases: TGTGCCAGCAGTTCAAAACGAGGGACAAATTTATCACCCCTCCACTTT. Its protein product is CASSSKRGTNLSPLHF.

The V gene is TRBV5-5, the J gene TRBJ1-1; D remains unclear. The length of the CDR3 is 11 residues. V was trimmed by 3 bases and J by 5 bases, leaving 5 bases between them. CDR1 is SGHKS, CDR2 YYEKEE, per germline (reference sequence). The CDR3 loop is CASSSLTEAFF. The CDR3 DNA sequence: TGTGCCAGCAGCTCTCTAACTGAAGCTTTCTTT.

V and J are TRBV5-1 and TRBJ2-7, with TRBD1 identical over 8 bases. Germline V gives CDR1 SGHRS, CDR2 YFSETQ. The CDR3 length is 15 residues. V gave up 3 bases and J gave up 7 bases; unmatched junction bases: 12. CDR3 residues: CASSYPGPTGGEQYF. The CDR3 nucleotides are TGCGCCAGCAGCTACCCCGGCCCTACAGGGGGTGAGCAGTACTTC.

CDR3 amino acids: CASSTTRTSGGGYQETQYF. The DNA for the CDR3 is TGTGCCAGTAGTACCACCCGGACTAGCGGGGGCGGGTACCAAGAGACCCAGTACTTC. The V gene is TRBV19, the J gene TRBJ2-5; 13 bases line up with TRBD2. With V trimmed by 4 bases and J by 0 bases, 11 bases remained unmatched. The CDR3 length is 19 residues. The germline V gene encodes CDR1 LNHDA and CDR2 SQIVND (reference sequence).

The chain couples TRBV19 to TRBJ2-4; TRBD2 agrees at 9 bases. Germline V lookup: CDR1 LNHDA, CDR2 SQIVND (reference sequence). V dropped 5 bases and J dropped 0; count of bases not matched to a gene: 11. The CDR3 has 18 amino acids. The DNA for the CDR3 is TGTGCCAGTAGTTCCCCTAGCGGGACGCCCCAAGCCAAAAACATTCAGTACTTC. Amino acid sequence: CASSSPSGTPQAKNIQYF.

This clone came up a few times. The chain employs TRBV5-1 and TRBJ1-3; 8 bases line up with TRBD1. The CDR3 has 14 amino acids. Losses at the gene ends were 2 bases for V and 2 bases for J; bases not matched to a gene: 0. The germline CDR1 and CDR2 sequences are SGHRS and YFSETQ. The CDR3 coding sequence is TGCGCCAGCAGCTTACAGGGGGCTGGAAACACCATATATTTT. Its protein is CASSLQGAGNTIYF.

V and J are TRBV7-2 and TRBJ1-4; TRBD1 aligns across 8 bases. The CDR3 has 14 residues. V was clipped by 5 bases and J by 4 bases; unmatched bases: 3. Germline values: CDR1 SGHTA, CDR2 FQGNSA. CDR3 amino acids: CASSRDRYNEKLFF. In DNA, the CDR3 is TGTGCCAGCAGCCGGGACAGGTATAATGAAAAACTGTTTTTT.

The rearrangement joins TRBV2 to TRBJ1-6, with no clear D. The CDR3 has 16 residues. Germline values: CDR1 SNHLY, CDR2 FYNNEI. The V gene lost 6 bases and the J gene lost 0 bases, with 12 bases spanning the gap. The CDR3 sequence: CASRKDGSSYNSPLHF. CDR3 bases: TGTGCCAGCAGAAAGGACGGGAGCTCCTATAATTCACCCCTCCACTTT.

This clone was detected a few times. This chain uses TRBV7-9 with TRBJ1-5; the D gene is possibly TRBD1 (5 bases). The germline V gene has CDR1 SEHNR and CDR2 FQNEAQ (reference sequence). V lost 2 bases to trimming and J lost 3 bases, with 8 bases between them. The CDR3 is made up of 14 amino acids. The CDR3 loop is CASSLQGNNQPQHF. The CDR3 DNA follows: TGTGCCAGCAGCTTACAGGGTAACAATCAGCCCCAGCATTTT.

The CDR3 DNA sequence: TGTGCCAGCAGCCGGACTAGCGGGGGGGCCGTGTTCGAAAACGGTCAGTACTTC. Residues: CASSRTSGGAVFENGQYF. This chain joins TRBV7-2 and TRBJ2-4, with 15 bases identical to TRBD2. Germline V gene sequence: CDR1 SGHTA, CDR2 FQGNSA. Trimming removed 5 bases from V and 12 bases from J; junction bases left unmatched: 17. This CDR3 spans 18 amino acids.

CDR3 loop: CATAGADTQYF. The CDR3, as DNA: TGTGCCACGGCAGGGGCAGATACGCAGTATTTT. V gene TRBV6-5 combines with J gene TRBJ2-3, with a possible D match to TRBD1 (6 bases). V was clipped by 10 bases and J by 4 bases, with 9 bases between them. The CDR3 covers 11 residues. Germline CDR1 reads MNHEY; CDR2 reads SVGAGI.

The chain employs TRBV5-6 and TRBJ1-4, with D unresolved. The CDR3 extends over 15 amino acids. V shed 1 base and J shed 4 bases, with 11 bases lying between them. CDR1 SGHDT and CDR2 YYEEEE come from the germline V gene. CDR3 residues: CASSLKGRFNEKLFF. CDR3 DNA sequence: TGTGCCAGCAGCTTGAAAGGGAGGTTTAATGAAAAACTGTTTTTT.